Presented here are 27 T cell receptor beta chains from one specimen sequenced in a study of identical twins (dated by TCRdb to the mid-2010s). The protocol used for the library was 5' RACE. The sequencer listed for this sample is Illumina HiSeq 2000. TCRdb handled the public reads itself, with Q25 trimming in fastp and clone calling in MiXCR, and kept productive beta chains. For every CDR3 protein sequence, its rows merge into one entry that carries the most common genes and DNA. For this sample there are 650,000 to 800,000 distinct CDR3 sequences; over 8.5% appear just once. The ten largest clones take up around 0.98% of the sample. The same specimen was also included in a second study, on yellow fever vaccine responses in identical twins.

The sample comprised PBMCs. These TCRs come from a woman under 30 in good health.

Ten or more counts support this clonotype. This chain joins TRBV3-1 and TRBJ2-7, with 7 bases fitting TRBD1. CDR1 and CDR2 from the germline V gene are LGHDT and YNNKEL (reference sequence). V shed 0 bases, J shed 5 bases, and the junction held 13 bases outside the gene matches. The CDR3 is 17 amino acids. The CDR3 nucleotides are TGTGCCAGCAGCCAAGATCTCGAGACAGGGAAAAGGGACGAGCAGTACTTC. Translated: CASSQDLETGKRDEQYF.

This rearrangement joins TRBV28 to TRBJ2-3; weak D call: TRBD2 (6 bases). Trimming took off 2 bases at V and 2 bases at J, with 11 bases between the two ends. The germline V gene encodes CDR1 MDHEN and CDR2 SYDVKM. The CDR3 contains 15 residues. The CDR3 loop is CASSLAGHPTDTQYF. DNA of the CDR3: TGTGCCAGCAGTTTAGCGGGGCACCCCACAGATACGCAGTATTTT.

The chain is built from TRBV10-3 and TRBJ2-7; a weak D match, TRBD2 (5 bases). The CDR3 contains 15 residues. Between the trimmed V and J ends, which lost 3 bases and 3 bases, there was a span of 15 bases. Germline assignment: CDR1 ENHRY and CDR2 SYGVKD. The CDR3 protein is CAISEGGSDYYEQYF. As DNA, the CDR3 is TGTGCCATCAGTGAAGGCGGCAGTGACTACTACGAGCAGTACTTC.

The table lists this clonotype with many counts. The chain couples TRBV24-1 to TRBJ2-7; maybe TRBD1 (6 bases). CDR3 length equals 16 residues. Germline lookup yields CDR1 KGHDR and CDR2 SFDVKD. Trimming removed 7 bases from V and 3 bases from J, with 21 bases in between. The CDR3 protein is CATRTVRGFDIYEQYF. The CDR3 DNA is TGTGCCACCAGAACCGTCAGGGGATTTGATATCTACGAGCAGTACTTC.

This clonotype was seen a few times. The chain has TRBV24-1 and TRBJ2-1; possibly TRBD1 for D (5 bases). Germline-derived CDR1 and CDR2 are KGHDR and SFDVKD. There are 16 residues in the CDR3. The V end was cut by 7 bases, the J end by 0 bases, with 15 bases between. The CDR3 protein is CATRRWGRDSYNEQFF. Here the CDR3 DNA reads TGTGCCACCAGGAGGTGGGGCAGGGACTCCTACAATGAGCAGTTCTTC.

V and J are TRBV18 and TRBJ2-7; no definite D call. CDR1 and CDR2 (germline): KGHSH, LQKENI. Trimming pared 2 bases from V and 2 bases from J, leaving 13 bases between. This CDR3 comprises 15 residues. In DNA, the CDR3 is TGTGCCAGCTCACCATCCAGAACCCCAACCTACGAGCAGTACTTC. Translation: CASSPSRTPTYEQYF.

The chain has TRBV3-1 and TRBJ2-7, with TRBD2 as a possible D gene (6 bases). CDR3 length equals 16 residues. The germline gives CDR1 LGHDT, CDR2 YNNKEL (reference sequence). V was shortened by 1 base and J by 2 bases, with 15 bases between the two germline ends. The DNA of the CDR3 is TGTGCCAGCAGCCAAGCTTGGGGGGATAAAACCTACGAGCAGTACTTC. This translates into CASSQAWGDKTYEQYF.

The chain couples TRBV6-2 or TRBV6-3 to TRBJ2-7; D remains ambiguous. The V gene's germline CDR1 is MNHEY and CDR2 SVGEGT. Trimming removed 0 bases from V and 3 bases from J, with 3 bases in between. The CDR3 is 12 amino acids. The CDR3 is CASSYSNYEQYF. As DNA, the CDR3 is TGTGCCAGCAGTTACTCGAACTACGAGCAGTACTTC.

This clonotype showed up just a few times. The chain uses TRBV11-3 and TRBJ2-1, with D unclear. Germline-derived CDR1 and CDR2 are SGHNT and YENEEA. The CDR3 runs to 13 residues. The V and J ends lost 5 bases and 8 bases respectively, with 13 bases between them. The CDR3 nucleotides are TGTGCCAGCAGCCTTATGGTTGGGGATGAGCAGTTCTTC. It specifies CASSLMVGDEQFF.

Concerning this clonotype itself: In this CDR3 the conserved last residue, phenylalanine or tryptophan, is missing, so a read error is likely. V is TRBV7-8 and J is TRBJ1-1, with a tentative D call TRBD1 (5 bases). Germline CDR1 SGHVS, CDR2 FQNEAQ. The CDR3 length is 15 residues. V was clipped by 4 bases and J by 4 bases, with 16 bases between them. CDR3 nucleotides: TGTGCCAGCAGCTCCACGGGGGTTGTGTCCACTGAAGCTTTCTCT. Its translation: CASSSTGVVSTEAFS.

As regards this clonotype: The CDR3 does not close with the conserved phenylalanine or tryptophan, likely indicating a read error. The rearrangement joins TRBV4-2 to TRBJ2-2, with TRBD2 identical over 9 bases. Trimming cost V 1 base and J 4 bases; bases outside gene matches: 7. The CDR3 length is 17 residues. Germline values: CDR1 LGHNA, CDR2 YNFKEQ. The CDR3 loop reads CASSQGKRGVGTGELFL. In DNA form, the CDR3 reads TGTGCCAGCAGCCAAGGGAAGCGGGGGGTCGGCACCGGGGAGCTGTTTCTT.

A remark on this clonotype: Compared with germline, one end of the junction differs, possibly owing to a read error. V gene TRBV19 combines with J gene TRBJ2-7; D is perhaps TRBD2 (6 bases). Germline assignment: CDR1 LNHDA and CDR2 SQIVND (reference sequence). The CDR3 length is 15 residues. CDR3 DNA sequence: TGTGCCAGTAGCATAGCGGCGGGGACCTCCTACGAGCAGTACTTC. Encoded protein: CASSIAAGTSYEQYF. Filled out from reference TRBV19 and TRBJ2-7, the complete variable domain reads DGGITQSPKYLFRKEGQNVTLSCEQNLNHDAMYWYRQDPGQGLRLIYYSQIVNDFQKGDIAEGYSVSREKKESFPLTVTSAQKNPTAFYLCASSIAAGTSYEQYFGPGTRLTVT.

V usage is TRBV20-1 and J usage is TRBJ1-6, with a tentative D call TRBD1 (5 bases). This CDR3 comprises 15 residues. In germline, CDR1 is DFQATT, CDR2 SNEGSKA (reference sequence). V lost 6 bases to trimming and J lost 6 bases, with 18 bases between them. The CDR3 DNA follows: TGCAGTGCAGAGAAGCCGGGACTCACTAATTCACCCCTCCACTTT. Its protein is CSAEKPGLTNSPLHF.

A few counts support this clonotype. The V gene is TRBV7-2, the J gene TRBJ2-1, with TRBD2 matching 10 bases. Losses at the gene ends were 4 bases for V and 2 bases for J; bases not matched to a gene: 2. This CDR3 is 15 amino acids long. Germline V gene lookup returns CDR1 SGHTA and CDR2 FQGNSA. The CDR3 loop reads CASSSSGRAYNEQFF. The DNA of the CDR3 is TGTGCCAGCAGCTCGAGCGGGAGGGCCTACAATGAGCAGTTCTTC.

This clonotype showed up just a few times. This sequence joins TRBV7-9 and TRBJ2-7, with D unclear. There are 14 residues in the CDR3. Trimming stripped 5 bases from V and 6 bases from J, with 17 bases between. The germline CDR1 and CDR2 sequences are SEHNR and FQNEAQ (reference sequence). CDR3 sequence: CASSRSGTPLEQYF. In DNA form, the CDR3 reads TGTGCCAGCAGCCGCTCTGGTACCCCTCTCGAGCAGTACTTC.

This clonotype has a count of ten or more. V is TRBV20-1 and J is TRBJ2-4; TRBD2 matches 7 bases. CDR3 length: 13 amino acids. J lost 4 bases, V lost 5 bases, and 5 bases had no gene match. The germline V gene encodes CDR1 DFQATT and CDR2 SNEGSKA (reference sequence). CDR3 amino acids: CSAPSGAKNIQYF. DNA for the CDR3: TGCAGTGCTCCGAGCGGGGCGAAAAACATTCAGTACTTC.

The table lists this clonotype with a few counts. The chain is built from TRBV18 and TRBJ2-7; TRBD1 might be the D (6 bases). This CDR3 spans 16 amino acids. Germline V lookup: CDR1 KGHSH, CDR2 LQKENI. Trimming cost V 3 bases and J 6 bases, with 21 bases left between them. This CDR3 is CASSPSLPGAGGEQYF. The DNA for the CDR3 is TGTGCCAGCTCACCTTCCCTCCCAGGGGCGGGTGGCGAGCAGTACTTC. Together with reference TRBV18 and TRBJ2-7, the CDR3 gives the full variable domain: NAGVMQNPRHLVRRRGQEARLRCSPMKGHSHVYWYRQLPEEGLKFMVYLQKENIIDESGMPKERFSAEFPKEGPSILRIQQVVRGDSAAYFCASSPSLPGAGGEQYFGPGTRLTVT.

In DNA form, the CDR3 reads TGTGCCAGCAGCTTAGAAATGGGCACCCTCGGGACCCAGTACTTC. This codes for CASSLEMGTLGTQYF. J is TRBJ2-5 and V is TRBV7-9; D unresolved. V lost 1 base to trimming and J lost 7 bases, with 16 bases between them. In germline, CDR1 is SEHNR, CDR2 FQNEAQ (reference sequence). The CDR3 has 15 amino acids.

This clonotype was recorded a few times. This chain connects TRBV12-3 or TRBV12-4 to TRBJ1-1, with a weak D call TRBD1 (5 bases). The CDR3 spans 13 residues. Trimming took off 3 bases at V and 3 bases at J, with 8 bases between the two ends. The CDR3, as DNA: TGTGCCAGCAGTTTGCGGACATACACTGAAGCTTTCTTT. Translating gives CASSLRTYTEAFF.

This clonotype has ten or more counts. This sequence joins TRBV7-9 and TRBJ1-1; D may be TRBD1 (5 bases). Germline CDR1 SEHNR, CDR2 FQNEAQ (reference sequence). The CDR3 has 17 amino acids. V was pared by 1 base and J by 1 base, with 16 bases between. CDR3 in amino acids: CASSLGAAQGTNTEAFF. In DNA, the CDR3 is TGTGCCAGCAGCTTAGGGGCCGCGCAGGGTACGAACACTGAAGCTTTCTTT.

The rearrangement uses TRBV20-1 and TRBJ2-7; perhaps TRBD2 as D (6 bases). The CDR3 runs to 13 residues. CDR1 DFQATT and CDR2 SNEGSKA come from the germline V gene (reference sequence). V gave up 3 bases and J gave up 4 bases, with 13 bases separating them. The CDR3 nucleotides read TGCAGTGCTAGGCCCCGCGGGGATTACGAGCAGTACTTC. As protein: CSARPRGDYEQYF.

The chain joins TRBV6-1 to TRBJ2-2; 8 nucleotides line up with TRBD1. CDR3 size: 14 residues. V dropped 7 bases and J dropped 8; count of bases not matched to a gene: 9. Germline assignment: CDR1 MNHNS and CDR2 SASEGT. CDR3 nucleotide sequence: TGTGCCAGCACTCAGAAGACAGGGGTTGGGGAGCTGTTTTTT. It yields the protein CASTQKTGVGELFF.

V is TRBV20-1 and J is TRBJ1-4; 11 bases are a match to TRBD1. The CDR3 contains 16 residues. Trimming cost V 6 bases and J 4 bases; bases outside gene matches: 10. The germline V gene encodes CDR1 DFQATT and CDR2 SNEGSKA (reference sequence). CDR3: CSAESGQGAINEKLFF. The CDR3 DNA follows: TGCAGTGCCGAAAGCGGACAGGGGGCCATTAATGAAAAACTGTTTTTT.

This clonotype was detected a few times. The chain uses TRBV27 and TRBJ2-3; D is uncertain. The length of the CDR3 is 15 residues. Between the trimmed V and J ends, which lost 3 bases and 6 bases, there was a span of 16 bases. The germline V gene has CDR1 MNHEY and CDR2 SMNVEV (reference sequence). This CDR3 reads CASSFDPYLVDTQYF. DNA of the CDR3: TGTGCCAGCAGTTTCGACCCTTACCTGGTGGATACGCAGTATTTT.

There are many counts of this clonotype. The chain employs TRBV25-1 and TRBJ1-6, with 9 bases that match TRBD1. V was pared by 8 bases and J by 1 base, with 0 bases of the junction left unmatched. CDR1 is MGHDK, CDR2 SYGVNS, per germline. CDR3 length: 14 residues. CDR3 bases: TGTGCCAGCGGGACAGGGTCCTATAATTCACCCCTCCACTTT. Translation: CASGTGSYNSPLHF. The variable domain in full, with the rest retrieved from reference TRBV25-1 and TRBJ1-6, is EADIYQTPRYLVIGTGKKITLECSQTMGHDKMYWYQQDPGMELHLIHYSYGVNSTEKGDLSSESTVSRIRTEHFPLTLESARPSHTSQYLCASGTGSYNSPLHFGNGTRLTVT.

There are many counts of this clonotype. V usage is TRBV12-3 or TRBV12-4 and J usage is TRBJ1-1, with D perhaps TRBD1 (6 bases). V was clipped by 5 bases and J by 5 bases, with 12 bases between them. The CDR3 has 13 residues. This CDR3 reads CASSIGRGTEAFF. The CDR3 coding sequence is TGTGCCAGCAGTATAGGAAGGGGGACTGAAGCTTTCTTT.

The rearrangement joins TRBV29-1 to TRBJ2-5; D ambiguous. The CDR3 extends over 14 amino acids. V shed 7 bases and J shed 5 bases, with 20 bases lying between them. In germline, CDR1 is SQVTM, CDR2 ANQGSEA. The DNA of the CDR3 is TGCAGCGGGAATGGGATACCCGGGTTGGAGACCCAGTACTTC. This sequence encodes CSGNGIPGLETQYF.